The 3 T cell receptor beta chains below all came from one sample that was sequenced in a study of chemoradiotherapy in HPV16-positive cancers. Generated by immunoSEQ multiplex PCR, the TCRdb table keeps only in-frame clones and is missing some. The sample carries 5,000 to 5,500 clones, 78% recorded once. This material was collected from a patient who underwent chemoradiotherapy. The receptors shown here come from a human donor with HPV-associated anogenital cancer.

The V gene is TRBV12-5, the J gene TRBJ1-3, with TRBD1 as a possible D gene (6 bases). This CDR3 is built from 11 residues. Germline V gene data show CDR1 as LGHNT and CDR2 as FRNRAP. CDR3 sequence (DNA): TGTGCCACCACAGGGTACAACACCATATATTTT. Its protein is CATTGYNTIYF.

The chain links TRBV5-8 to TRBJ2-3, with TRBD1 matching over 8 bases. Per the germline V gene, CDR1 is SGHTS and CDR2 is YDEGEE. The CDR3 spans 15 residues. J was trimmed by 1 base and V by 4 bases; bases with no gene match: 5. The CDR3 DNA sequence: TGTGCCAGCAGCGACGGACAGGGTGGCACAGATACGCAGTATTTT. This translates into CASSDGQGGTDTQYF.

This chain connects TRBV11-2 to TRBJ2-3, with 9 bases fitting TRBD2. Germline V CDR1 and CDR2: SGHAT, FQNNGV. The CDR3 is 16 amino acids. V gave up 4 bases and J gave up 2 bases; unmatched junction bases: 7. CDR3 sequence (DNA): TGTGCCAGCAGCTCTGGACTAGCGAGAGACACAGATACGCAGTATTTT. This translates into CASSSGLARDTDTQYF.